This TCR beta chain was found in a study of blood T cell repertoires in COVID-19. Germline V gene data show CDR1 as SEHNR and CDR2 as FQNEAQ (reference sequence). V shed 3 bases and J 1 base; nucleotides not matched to a gene: 2. The length of the CDR3 is 14 residues. Sequencing was performed with immunoSEQ multiplex PCR; in TCRdb, only in-frame clones are kept and a portion is missing. This table holds 200,000 to 250,000 clones, about nine tenths found once. The chain combines TRBV7-9 with TRBJ2-7; 8 bases fit TRBD1. The source is a man aged 25-40 years in a cohort exposed to, infected with or recovered from COVID-19 (not recorded which). The sequenced sample was PBMCs or T cells enriched from blood (not recorded which). The CDR3 loop is CASSFWTGSYEQYF. Here the CDR3 DNA reads TGTGCCAGCAGCTTCTGGACAGGGTCCTACGAGCAGTACTTC.